Listed below are T cell receptor beta chains from one sample, sequenced in a study of blood T cell repertoires in COVID-19. Sequenced by immunoSEQ multiplex PCR; TCRdb stores in-frame clones only, minus some. The sample includes 250,000 to 350,000 clones, around 90% of them seen just once. The material sequenced was PBMCs or T cells enriched from blood (not recorded which). The receptors shown here come from a woman in her twenties or thirties who had recovered from COVID-19. Both conserved end residues are part of each CDR3. D genes are given only for firm matches. Clone size is given for some rows only: seen once, a few or many times, or a class if the clone is expanded.

V gene: TRBV5-4; D gene: TRBD2; clone size: -; J gene: TRBJ2-3; CDR3 DNA: TGTGCCAGCAGCTTCACCCTAGCGGGGAGGGATACGCAGTATTTT; CDR3 protein: CASSFTLAGRDTQYF
V gene: TRBV5-1; D gene: TRBD1; clone size: -; J gene: TRBJ1-2; CDR3 DNA: TGCGCCAGCAGCCTGAGACAGGGGCTCTATGGCTACACCTTC; CDR3 protein: CASSLRQGLYGYTF
V gene: TRBV7-9; D gene: TRBD2; clone size: -; J gene: TRBJ2-1; CDR3 DNA: TGTGCCAGCAGCTTGCGGGGGAGGGCCCCTGGGAGGGACAATGAGCAGTTCTTC; CDR3 protein: CASSLRGRAPGRDNEQFF
V gene: TRBV13; D gene: -; clone size: once; J gene: TRBJ2-7; CDR3 DNA: TGTGCCAGCAGGGAGGGGGCCACGACCCACGAGCAGTACTTC; CDR3 protein: CASREGATTHEQYF
V gene: TRBV19; D gene: TRBD2; clone size: -; J gene: TRBJ2-1; CDR3 DNA: TGTGCCAGTATGGTGCGGGGGTACTACAATGAGCAGTTCTTC; CDR3 protein: CASMVRGYYNEQFF
V gene: TRBV5-8; D gene: TRBD1; clone size: -; J gene: TRBJ1-2; CDR3 DNA: TGTGCCAGCAGCGGTACGGGACAGGGGGCGGTCTATGGCTACACCTTC; CDR3 protein: CASSGTGQGAVYGYTF
V gene: TRBV28; D gene: TRBD2; clone size: -; J gene: TRBJ2-3; CDR3 DNA: TGTGCCAGCAGTTTCCCCAAGGGGCGGGGGGTCGCAGATACGCAGTATTTT; CDR3 protein: CASSFPKGRGVADTQYF
V gene: TRBV7-9; D gene: TRBD1; clone size: -; J gene: TRBJ2-7; CDR3 DNA: TGTGCCAGCAGCTCCGATGGACAGGGGGCCACCTACGAGCAGTACTTC; CDR3 protein: CASSSDGQGATYEQYF
V gene: TRBV28; D gene: -; clone size: -; J gene: TRBJ1-1; CDR3 DNA: TGTGCCAGCAGCGTAACAGCCTTGAACACTGAAGCTTTCTTT; CDR3 protein: CASSVTALNTEAFF
V gene: TRBV3-1/TRBV3-2; D gene: -; clone size: once; J gene: TRBJ2-2; CDR3 DNA: TGTGCCAGCAGCCAAGACGGTCTAGGCGGCACCGGGGAGCTGTTTTTT; CDR3 protein: CASSQDGLGGTGELFF
V gene: TRBV6-1; D gene: -; clone size: few; J gene: TRBJ1-3; CDR3 DNA: TGTGCCAGCAGTGAAGGGGCCTCGGGAAACACCATATATTTT; CDR3 protein: CASSEGASGNTIYF
V gene: TRBV2; D gene: -; clone size: few; J gene: TRBJ1-4; CDR3 DNA: TGTGCCAGCAGGGGCTACACAAAACCTAATGAAAAACTGTTTTTT; CDR3 protein: CASRGYTKPNEKLFF
V gene: TRBV5-4; D gene: -; clone size: -; J gene: TRBJ1-1; CDR3 DNA: TGTGCCAGCAGCTTCCAAGGGCAGGGGAACACTGAAGCTTTCTTT; CDR3 protein: CASSFQGQGNTEAFF
V gene: TRBV5-1; D gene: TRBD2; clone size: -; J gene: TRBJ2-3; CDR3 DNA: TGCGCCAGCAGCTTGGCGCCGGGACTAGAATCAGATACGCAGTATTTT; CDR3 protein: CASSLAPGLESDTQYF
V gene: TRBV6-2/TRBV6-3; D gene: TRBD1; clone size: -; J gene: TRBJ2-3; CDR3 DNA: TGTGCCAGCAGTTACTCGCCGACAGGGGGCTTAACAGATACGCAGTATTTT; CDR3 protein: CASSYSPTGGLTDTQYF
V gene: TRBV6-1; D gene: -; clone size: -; J gene: TRBJ1-6; CDR3 DNA: TGTGCCAGCAGTGAATCTGGGGGCTATAGATCCCTCCACTTT; CDR3 protein: CASSESGGYRSLHF
V gene: TRBV28; D gene: -; clone size: -; J gene: TRBJ1-1; CDR3 DNA: TGTGCCACCCGGGACTCGACGACTCCTGAAGCTTTCTTT; CDR3 protein: CATRDSTTPEAFF
V gene: TRBV5-5; D gene: TRBD2; clone size: -; J gene: TRBJ2-7; CDR3 DNA: TGTGCCAGCATAGAGACTAGCGGATCCTACGAGCAGTACTTC; CDR3 protein: CASIETSGSYEQYF
V gene: TRBV4-2; D gene: TRBD1; clone size: -; J gene: TRBJ1-4; CDR3 DNA: TGTGCCAGCAGCCAAGATCCCCAGGGGGATGAAAAACTGTTTTTT; CDR3 protein: CASSQDPQGDEKLFF
V gene: TRBV20-1; D gene: -; clone size: -; J gene: TRBJ2-5; CDR3 DNA: TGCAGTGCTAGTTTCAGGAACCAAGAGACCCAGTACTTC; CDR3 protein: CSASFRNQETQYF
V gene: TRBV6-6; D gene: -; clone size: -; J gene: TRBJ1-1; CDR3 DNA: TGTGCCAGCGGAGTGTTCACTGAAGCTTTCTTT; CDR3 protein: CASGVFTEAFF
V gene: TRBV24-1; D gene: -; clone size: once; J gene: TRBJ2-5; CDR3 DNA: TGTGCCACCAGCCCCTCCGGTGGGACCCAGTACTTC; CDR3 protein: CATSPSGGTQYF
V gene: TRBV4-1; D gene: TRBD2; clone size: -; J gene: TRBJ2-2; CDR3 DNA: TGCGCCAGCAGGCAAGGGTTATCGGGGGGAACCGGGGAGCTGTTTTTT; CDR3 protein: CASRQGLSGGTGELFF
V gene: TRBV9; D gene: TRBD2; clone size: once; J gene: TRBJ2-2; CDR3 DNA: TGTGCCAGCAGCGTAGTAGGCGGGAGCGCGAACACCGGGGAGCTGTTTTTT; CDR3 protein: CASSVVGGSANTGELFF
V gene: TRBV6-2/TRBV6-3; D gene: TRBD1; clone size: -; J gene: TRBJ2-7; CDR3 DNA: TGTGCCAGCAGTTACTCCCCTCTGGGACAGGGGATCAACGAGCAGTACTTC; CDR3 protein: CASSYSPLGQGINEQYF
V gene: TRBV19; D gene: TRBD2; clone size: few; J gene: TRBJ2-2; CDR3 DNA: TGTGCCAGCCCCCCTCGGGGGGGCGGGTCCGGGGAGCTGTTTTTT; CDR3 protein: CASPPRGGGSGELFF
V gene: TRBV28; D gene: -; clone size: -; J gene: TRBJ1-2; CDR3 DNA: TGTGCCAGCAGTTTAGCAGGGGTGAAGGTTGTCTATGGCTACACCTTC; CDR3 protein: CASSLAGVKVVYGYTF